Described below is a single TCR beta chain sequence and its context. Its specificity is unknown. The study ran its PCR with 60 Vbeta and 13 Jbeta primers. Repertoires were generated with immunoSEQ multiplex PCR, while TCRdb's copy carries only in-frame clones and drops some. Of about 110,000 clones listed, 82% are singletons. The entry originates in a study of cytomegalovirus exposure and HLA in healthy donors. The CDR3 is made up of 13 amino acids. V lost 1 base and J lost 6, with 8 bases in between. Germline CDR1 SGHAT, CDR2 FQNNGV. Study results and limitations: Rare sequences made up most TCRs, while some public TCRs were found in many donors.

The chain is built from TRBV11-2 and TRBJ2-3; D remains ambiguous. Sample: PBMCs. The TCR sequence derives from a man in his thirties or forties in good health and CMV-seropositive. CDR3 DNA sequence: TGTGCCAGCAGCTTAGCCCCCGGGGATACGCAGTATTTT. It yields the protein CASSLAPGDTQYF.